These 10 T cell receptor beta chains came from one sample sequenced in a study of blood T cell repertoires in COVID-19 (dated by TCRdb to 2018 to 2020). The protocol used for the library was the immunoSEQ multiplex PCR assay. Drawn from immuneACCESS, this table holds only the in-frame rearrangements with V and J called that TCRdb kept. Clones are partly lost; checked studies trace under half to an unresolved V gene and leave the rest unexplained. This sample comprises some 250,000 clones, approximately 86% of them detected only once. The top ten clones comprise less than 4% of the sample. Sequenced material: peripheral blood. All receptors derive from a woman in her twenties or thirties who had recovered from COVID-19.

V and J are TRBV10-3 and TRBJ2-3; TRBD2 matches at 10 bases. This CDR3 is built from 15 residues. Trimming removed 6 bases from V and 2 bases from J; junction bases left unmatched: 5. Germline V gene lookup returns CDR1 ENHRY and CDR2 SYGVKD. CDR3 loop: CAIRSTSGVTDTQYF. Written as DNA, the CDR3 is TGTGCCATCAGATCTACTAGCGGGGTCACAGATACGCAGTATTTT.

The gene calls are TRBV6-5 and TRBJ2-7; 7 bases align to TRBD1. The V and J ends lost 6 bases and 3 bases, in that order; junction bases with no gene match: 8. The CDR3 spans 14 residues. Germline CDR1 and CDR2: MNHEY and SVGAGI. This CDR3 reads CASRRDSIFYEQYF. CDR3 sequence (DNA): TGTGCCAGCAGACGGGACAGTATTTTCTACGAGCAGTACTTC.

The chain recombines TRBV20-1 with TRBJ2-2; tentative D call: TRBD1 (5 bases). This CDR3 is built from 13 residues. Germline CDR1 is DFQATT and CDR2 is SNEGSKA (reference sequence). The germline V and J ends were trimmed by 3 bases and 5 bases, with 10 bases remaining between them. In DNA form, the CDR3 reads TGCAGTGCTAGTCTTCCAGGGACCGGGGAGCTGTTTTTT. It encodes CSASLPGTGELFF.

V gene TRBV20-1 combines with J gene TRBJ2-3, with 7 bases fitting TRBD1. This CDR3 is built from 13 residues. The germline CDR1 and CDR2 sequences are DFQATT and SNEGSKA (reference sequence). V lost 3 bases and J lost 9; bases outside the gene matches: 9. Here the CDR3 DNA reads TGCAGTGCTAGTCAAAACAGACAGGGAACGCAGTATTTT. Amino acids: CSASQNRQGTQYF.

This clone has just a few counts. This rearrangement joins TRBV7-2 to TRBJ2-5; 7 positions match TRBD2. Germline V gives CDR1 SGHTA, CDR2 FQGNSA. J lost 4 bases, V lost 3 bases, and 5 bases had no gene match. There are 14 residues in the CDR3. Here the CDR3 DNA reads TGTGCCAGCAGCTTCCAGGGCGGGGGAGAGACCCAGTACTTC. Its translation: CASSFQGGGETQYF.

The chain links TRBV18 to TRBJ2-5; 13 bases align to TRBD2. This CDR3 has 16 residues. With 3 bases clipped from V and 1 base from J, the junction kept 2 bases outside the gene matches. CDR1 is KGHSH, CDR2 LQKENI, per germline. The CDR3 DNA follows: TGTGCCAGCTCACCCGGGACTAGCGGGGTCCAAGAGACCCAGTACTTC. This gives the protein CASSPGTSGVQETQYF.

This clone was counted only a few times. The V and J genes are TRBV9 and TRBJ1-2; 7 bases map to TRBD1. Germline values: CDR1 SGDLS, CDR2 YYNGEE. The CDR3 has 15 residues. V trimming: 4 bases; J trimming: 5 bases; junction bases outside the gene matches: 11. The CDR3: CASSLQDRVLYGYTF. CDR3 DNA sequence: TGTGCCAGCAGCCTCCAAGACAGGGTGTTGTATGGCTACACCTTC.

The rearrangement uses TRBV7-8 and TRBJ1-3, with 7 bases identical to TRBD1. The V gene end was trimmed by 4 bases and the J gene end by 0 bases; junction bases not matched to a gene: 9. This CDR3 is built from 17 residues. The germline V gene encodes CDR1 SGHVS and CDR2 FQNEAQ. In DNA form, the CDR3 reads TGTGCCAGCAGCTCCCGGGACAGCCGGCGCTCTGGAAACACCATATATTTT. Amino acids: CASSSRDSRRSGNTIYF.

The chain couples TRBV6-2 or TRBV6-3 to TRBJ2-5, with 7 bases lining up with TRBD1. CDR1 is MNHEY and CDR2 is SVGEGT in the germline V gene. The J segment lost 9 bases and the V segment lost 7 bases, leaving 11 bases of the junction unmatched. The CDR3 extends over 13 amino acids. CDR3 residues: CASTPGGIGAQYF. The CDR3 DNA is TGTGCCAGCACCCCAGGGGGTATCGGGGCCCAGTACTTC.

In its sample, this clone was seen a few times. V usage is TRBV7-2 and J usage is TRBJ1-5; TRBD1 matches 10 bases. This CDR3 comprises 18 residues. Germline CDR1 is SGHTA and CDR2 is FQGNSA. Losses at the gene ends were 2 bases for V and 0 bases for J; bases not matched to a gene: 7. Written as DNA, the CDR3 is TGTGCCAGCAGCTTACGGGACAGGGGTTGGTGTAGCAATCAGCCCCAGCATTTT. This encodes CASSLRDRGWCSNQPQHF.